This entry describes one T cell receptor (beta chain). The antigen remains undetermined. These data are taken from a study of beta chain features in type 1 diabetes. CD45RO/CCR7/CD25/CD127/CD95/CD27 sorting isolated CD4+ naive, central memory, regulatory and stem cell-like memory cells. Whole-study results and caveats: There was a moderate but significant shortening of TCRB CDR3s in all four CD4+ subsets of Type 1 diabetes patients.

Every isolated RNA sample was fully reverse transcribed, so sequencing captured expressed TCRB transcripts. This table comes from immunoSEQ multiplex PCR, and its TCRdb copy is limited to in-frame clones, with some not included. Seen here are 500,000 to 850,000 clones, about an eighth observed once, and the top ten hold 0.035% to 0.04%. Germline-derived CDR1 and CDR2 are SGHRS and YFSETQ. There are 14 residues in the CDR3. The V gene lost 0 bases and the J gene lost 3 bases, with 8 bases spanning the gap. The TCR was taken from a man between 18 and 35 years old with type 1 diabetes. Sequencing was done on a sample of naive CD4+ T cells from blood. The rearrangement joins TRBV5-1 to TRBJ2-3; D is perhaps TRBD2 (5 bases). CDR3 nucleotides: TGCGCCAGCAGCTTGGCAGACTATACAGATACGCAGTATTTT. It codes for CASSLADYTDTQYF.